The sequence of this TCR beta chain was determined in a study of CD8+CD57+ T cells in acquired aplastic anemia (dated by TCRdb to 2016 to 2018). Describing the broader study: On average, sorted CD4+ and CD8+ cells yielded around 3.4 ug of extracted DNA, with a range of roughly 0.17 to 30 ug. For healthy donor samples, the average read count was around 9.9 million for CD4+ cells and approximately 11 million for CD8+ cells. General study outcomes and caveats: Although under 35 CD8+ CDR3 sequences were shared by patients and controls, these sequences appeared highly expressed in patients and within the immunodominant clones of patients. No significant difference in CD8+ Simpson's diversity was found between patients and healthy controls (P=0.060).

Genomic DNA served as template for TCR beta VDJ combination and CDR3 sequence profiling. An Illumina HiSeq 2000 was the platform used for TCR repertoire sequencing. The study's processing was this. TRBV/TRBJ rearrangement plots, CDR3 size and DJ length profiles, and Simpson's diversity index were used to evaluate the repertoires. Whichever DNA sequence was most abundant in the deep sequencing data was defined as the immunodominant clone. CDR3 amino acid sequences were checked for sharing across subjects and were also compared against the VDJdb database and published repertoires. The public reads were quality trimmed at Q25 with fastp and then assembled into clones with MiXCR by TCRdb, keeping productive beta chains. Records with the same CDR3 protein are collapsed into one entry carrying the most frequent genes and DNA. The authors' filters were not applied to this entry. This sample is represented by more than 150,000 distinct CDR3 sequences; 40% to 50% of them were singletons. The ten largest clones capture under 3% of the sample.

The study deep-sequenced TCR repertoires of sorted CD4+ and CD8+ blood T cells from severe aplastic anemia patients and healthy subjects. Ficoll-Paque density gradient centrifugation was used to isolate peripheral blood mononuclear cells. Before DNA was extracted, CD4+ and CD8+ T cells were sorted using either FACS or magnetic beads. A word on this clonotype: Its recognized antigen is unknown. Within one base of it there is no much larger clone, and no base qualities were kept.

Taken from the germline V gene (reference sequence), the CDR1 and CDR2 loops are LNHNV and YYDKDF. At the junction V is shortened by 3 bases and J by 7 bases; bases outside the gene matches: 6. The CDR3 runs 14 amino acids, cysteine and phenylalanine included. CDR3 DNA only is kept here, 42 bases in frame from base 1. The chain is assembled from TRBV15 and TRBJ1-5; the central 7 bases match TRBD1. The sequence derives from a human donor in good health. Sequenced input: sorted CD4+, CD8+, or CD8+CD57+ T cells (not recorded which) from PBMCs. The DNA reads TGTGCCACCAGCAGGGCGACAGGGAACCAGCCCCAGCATTTT. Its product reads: CATSRATGNQPQHF.